These T cell receptor beta chains were read from a single sample in a study of T cell repertoires in cytomegalovirus infection. Their cognate antigens are unknown. One entry per CDR3 protein, called by TCRdb with MiXCR from the reads. The data contain approximately 1,000,000 distinct CDR3 sequences, approximately 31% of them singletons. The material sequenced was cultured CD8+ T cells from PBMCs, taken from culture after CMV antigen stimulation. The receptors stem from a human donor in good health (CMV status not recorded). Some clones in this sample may be carry-over from other donors' samples. Each CDR3 is given with its conserved first and last residue. D genes are given only for firm matches. Only some rows state a clone size, as once, few, many or a class for expanded clones.

clone_size	v_call	j_call	d_call	cdr3_nt	cdr3_aa
NA	TRBV6-2/TRBV6-3	TRBJ2-1	NA	TGTGCCAGCACCCCTAGCGCGTTAGGTGAGCAGTTCTTC	CASTPSALGEQFF
few	TRBV19	TRBJ1-1	NA	TGTGCCAGTAGTAGTGGAGGAGTTCGCACTGAAGCTTTCTTT	CASSSGGVRTEAFF
few	TRBV12-3/TRBV12-4	TRBJ2-5	TRBD2	TGTGCCAGCAGTGAACCGGGACTAGCGGGGGAGACCCAGTACTTC	CASSEPGLAGETQYF
NA	TRBV10-2	TRBJ2-1	TRBD1	TGCGCCAGCATCAAAAGGGGACAGGGGGACAATGAGCAGTTCTTC	CASIKRGQGDNEQFF
NA	TRBV19	TRBJ2-1	NA	TGTGCCAGTAGTATCGGGGGGCTCTCCTACAATGAGCAGTTCTTC	CASSIGGLSYNEQFF
few	TRBV27	TRBJ2-1	TRBD1	TGTGCCAGCAGCCCCAGCCCGGGACAGGGGCCCTACAATGAGCAGTTCTTC	CASSPSPGQGPYNEQFF
few	TRBV12-3/TRBV12-4	TRBJ2-3	TRBD1	TGTGCCAGCAGCCCTGGGACAGGGAGCAGGGATACGCAGTATTTT	CASSPGTGSRDTQYF
few	TRBV4-3	TRBJ2-5	NA	TGCGCCAGCAGCCAAGCTTGGACTACGCAAGAGACCCAGTACTTC	CASSQAWTTQETQYF
NA	TRBV6-8	TRBJ1-5	NA	TGTGCCAGCAGTTTACGGGCAGGGAGATACAATCAGCCCCAGCATTTT	CASSLRAGRYNQPQHF
NA	TRBV5-4	TRBJ1-2	TRBD1	TGTGCCAGCAGCCTTGGACAGGGGGCGCTGGGGTATGGCTACACCTTC	CASSLGQGALGYGYTF
NA	TRBV12-3/TRBV12-4	TRBJ2-7	TRBD1	TGTGCCAGCAGTTTAGGACAGGGGGTGAGGGAGCAGTACTTC	CASSLGQGVREQYF
NA	TRBV28	TRBJ2-1	NA	TGTGCCAGCAGTTCTGCCGAGCGGGATGAGCAGTTCTTC	CASSSAERDEQFF
many	TRBV7-6	TRBJ2-1	NA	TGTGCCAGCAGCTTAACTGGGGGGCCCAATGAGCAGTTCTTC	CASSLTGGPNEQFF
few	TRBV5-1	TRBJ1-1	NA	TGCGCCAGCAGCCGTGATATCAGGGACGGCCTAGAGACAACTGAAGCTTTCTTT	CASSRDIRDGLETTEAFF
once	TRBV10-3	TRBJ2-3	TRBD2	TGTGCCATCAGTGACGAGGGTCTAGCGGGGGGAACCCACGATACGCAGTATTTT	CAISDEGLAGGTHDTQYF
few	TRBV6-2/TRBV6-3	TRBJ1-1	NA	TGTGCCAGCAGTTACGGGCCCCCGGACACTGAAGCTTTCTTT	CASSYGPPDTEAFF
few	TRBV7-9	TRBJ1-1	NA	TGTGCCAGCAGTTCGACAGATTATAGGAACACTGAAGCTTTCTTT	CASSSTDYRNTEAFF
NA	TRBV4-1	TRBJ2-1	TRBD1	TGCGCCAGCAGCCAATGGACAGGGGGATATGAGCAGTTCTTC	CASSQWTGGYEQFF
NA	TRBV29-1	TRBJ1-4	TRBD1	TGCAGCGTCGGGGACAGAGGGGATGAAAAACTGTTTTTT	CSVGDRGDEKLFF
few	TRBV12-5	TRBJ1-5	NA	TGTGCTAGTGGTCCGTTGCTAGGGGTAGAACCCCAGCATTTT	CASGPLLGVEPQHF
NA	TRBV15	TRBJ2-5	NA	TGTGCCACCAGCAGTCCTCAGCTGGGGGCCCAAGAGACCCAGTACTTC	CATSSPQLGAQETQYF
NA	TRBV4-1	TRBJ2-2	NA	TGCGCCAGCAGCCAACGTTTCGGGGAGAACACCGGGGAGCTGTTTTTT	CASSQRFGENTGELFF
few	TRBV6-1	TRBJ1-2	NA	TGTGCCAGCAGTGAGTCTTACAACGGACAGACCGTGTTCGGCTACACCTTC	CASSESYNGQTVFGYTF
NA	TRBV6-5	TRBJ2-3	TRBD2	TGTGCCAGCAGTTACTCGTCGGGGGGGCCAACAGATACGCAGTATTTT	CASSYSSGGPTDTQYF
NA	TRBV2	TRBJ1-2	NA	TGTGCCAGCCCATCGGGGAGGTTAGGCTACACCTTC	CASPSGRLGYTF
few	TRBV29-1	TRBJ2-5	TRBD2	TGCAGCGTCGCCGGACGGGGAGGGGAGACCCAGTACTTC	CSVAGRGGETQYF
NA	TRBV6-5	TRBJ2-1	NA	TGTGCCAGCAGTTACCTCGGTTCAACCGCCAATGAGCAGTTCTTC	CASSYLGSTANEQFF
NA	TRBV9	TRBJ2-1	TRBD1	TGTGCCAGCAGCGGTACAGGGGTGGAGCAGTTCTTC	CASSGTGVEQFF
once	TRBV9	TRBJ2-1	TRBD1	TGTGCCAGCAGGAGGGGACAGAACTTCTACAATGAGCAGTTCTTC	CASRRGQNFYNEQFF
NA	TRBV7-2	TRBJ1-1	TRBD1	TGTGCCAGCAGCTTAGGCAGCAGCAGGGGGACTGAAGCTTTCTTT	CASSLGSSRGTEAFF
few	TRBV11-3	TRBJ2-2	NA	TGTGCCAGCAGCCCGTACACGGAGGGCACCGGGGAGCTGTTTTTT	CASSPYTEGTGELFF
few	TRBV12-3/TRBV12-4	TRBJ2-5	NA	TGTGCCAGCAGTTTAGGGAAGGGACCACTTTGGGAGACCCAGTACTTC	CASSLGKGPLWETQYF
many	TRBV7-4	TRBJ2-7	NA	TGTGCCAGCAGCCCCATTTCCCGAAAATACGAGCAGTACTTC	CASSPISRKYEQYF
few	TRBV6-6	TRBJ1-1	NA	TGTGCCAGCAGTTACTCGATTTACTGGACTGAAGCTTTCTTT	CASSYSIYWTEAFF
few	TRBV6-1	TRBJ2-2	NA	TGTGCCAGCAGTTACCTCCCCCGGGAACCCCCCGGGGAGCTGTTTTTT	CASSYLPREPPGELFF
many	TRBV7-3	TRBJ1-5	NA	TGTGCCAGCAGCTTAAACGGGGGCGGAAATCAGCCCCAGCATTTT	CASSLNGGGNQPQHF
NA	TRBV7-6	TRBJ2-3	NA	TGTGCCAGCAGCTTGTCGACCACAGATTCGCAGTATTTT	CASSLSTTDSQYF
NA	TRBV7-9	TRBJ1-2	TRBD1	TGTGCCAGCAGACGCGAGGGACAGGGGGTCTATGGCTACACCTTC	CASRREGQGVYGYTF
NA	TRBV5-5	TRBJ2-2	NA	TGTGCCAGCAGCTTGGACCTCAGCTACACCGGGGAGCTGTTTTTT	CASSLDLSYTGELFF
few	TRBV9	TRBJ2-7	NA	TGTGCCAGCAGCCCCTTCCGTACGACAGGAGGATACGAGCAGTACTTC	CASSPFRTTGGYEQYF
few	TRBV6-5	TRBJ2-5	NA	TGTGCCAGCAGTGATCCTCGGGGGACCCAGTACTTC	CASSDPRGTQYF
NA	TRBV27	TRBJ1-5	NA	TGTGCCAGCAGTTTTACGGGGGGGTCTCAGCCCCAGCATTTT	CASSFTGGSQPQHF
few	TRBV12-3/TRBV12-4	TRBJ2-7	NA	TGTGCCAGCAGCTGGGGGCAGGCCTACGAGCAGTACTTC	CASSWGQAYEQYF
NA	TRBV7-8	TRBJ2-5	TRBD2	TGTGCCAGCAGCCCGTTGGGAGTAGCGGGGACCCAAGAGACCCAGTACTTC	CASSPLGVAGTQETQYF
few	TRBV12-5	TRBJ2-1	NA	TGTGCTAGTGGTTCCCCCTTATCCTACAATGAGCAGTTCTTC	CASGSPLSYNEQFF
NA	TRBV6-1	TRBJ2-3	NA	TGTGCCAGCAGTGAAGAGGGGGGGGGCACAGATACGCAGTATTTT	CASSEEGGGTDTQYF
NA	TRBV7-8	TRBJ2-2	NA	TGTGCCAGCAGCTTAGGGCGGGGGCAAACCGGGGAGCTGTTTTTT	CASSLGRGQTGELFF
NA	TRBV19	TRBJ2-1	TRBD1	TGTGCCAGTAGTACCCCGGACAGGGGGCGATGGAATGAGCAGTTCTTC	CASSTPDRGRWNEQFF
NA	TRBV10-3	TRBJ1-5	TRBD1	TGTGCCATCAGTGGGGACAGGGGGTCGGATCAGCCCCAGCATTTT	CAISGDRGSDQPQHF
once	TRBV12-3/TRBV12-4	TRBJ1-5	NA	TGTGCCAGCGTCCCCGAGGGGAGAGGCAATCAGCCCCAGCATTTT	CASVPEGRGNQPQHF
many	TRBV10-3	TRBJ1-1	TRBD1	TGTGCCATCTCGCCCGAGGGACAGGGGGTATCCACTGAAGCTTTCTTT	CAISPEGQGVSTEAFF
NA	TRBV7-9	TRBJ1-2	TRBD1	TGTGCCAGCAGCTCCCCGACAGGGTACGGCTACACCTTC	CASSSPTGYGYTF
once	TRBV10-2	TRBJ2-3	NA	TGCGCCAGTAGTGCGCGGGCCCGGACAGATACGCAGTATTTT	CASSARARTDTQYF